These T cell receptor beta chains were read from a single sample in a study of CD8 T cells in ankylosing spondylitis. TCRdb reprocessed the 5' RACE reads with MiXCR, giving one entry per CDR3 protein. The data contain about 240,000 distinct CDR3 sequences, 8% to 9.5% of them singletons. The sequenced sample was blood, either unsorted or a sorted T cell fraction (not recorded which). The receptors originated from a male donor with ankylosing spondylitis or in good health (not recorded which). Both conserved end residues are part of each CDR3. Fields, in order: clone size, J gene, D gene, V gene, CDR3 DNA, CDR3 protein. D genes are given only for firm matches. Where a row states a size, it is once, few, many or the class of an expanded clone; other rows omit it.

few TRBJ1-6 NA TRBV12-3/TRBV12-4 TGTGCCACCAGCCTCGGGGGGCCCCTCCACTTT CATSLGGPLHF
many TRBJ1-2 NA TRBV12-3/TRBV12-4 TGTGCCAGCAGTCGGGATGTTTGGGGCTACACCTTC CASSRDVWGYTF
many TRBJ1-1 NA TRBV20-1 TGCAGTGCTAGAGATCAGGGGAACACTGAAGCTTTCTTT CSARDQGNTEAFF
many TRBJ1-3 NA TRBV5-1 TGCGCCAGCAGCGATGCGTTATTAGGCCAGGGAAACACCATATATTTT CASSDALLGQGNTIYF
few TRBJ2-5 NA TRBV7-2 TGTGCCAGCAGGTTGGCAGGGGTCGAGACCCAGTACTTC CASRLAGVETQYF
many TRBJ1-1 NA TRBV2 TGTGCCAGCAGTGAAGCCCCTTACTCTGAAGCTTTCTTT CASSEAPYSEAFF
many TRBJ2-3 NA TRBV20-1 TGCAGTGCTCCTTTTATGCAGCGGGGCACAGATACGCAGTATTTT CSAPFMQRGTDTQYF
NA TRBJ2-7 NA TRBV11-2 TGTGCCAGCAGCCCGTACAGGGTTCCCGAGCAGTACTTC CASSPYRVPEQYF
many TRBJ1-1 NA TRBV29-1 TGCAGCGTCGCCCCCATCCCAGACACTGAAGCTTTCTTT CSVAPIPDTEAFF
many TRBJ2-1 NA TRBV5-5 TGTGCCAGCAGCTTTTTAGGCTCCTACAATGAGCAGTTCTTC CASSFLGSYNEQFF
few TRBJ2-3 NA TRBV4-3 TGCGCCAGCAGCCAAGCGCCGGGTTCCACAGATACGCAGTATTTT CASSQAPGSTDTQYF
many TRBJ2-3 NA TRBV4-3 TGCGCCAGCAGCCTTCGGGACTCCACAGATACGCAGTATTTT CASSLRDSTDTQYF
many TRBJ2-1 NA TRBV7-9 TGTGCCAGCAGCCTTGATGGGGTAGGGAATGAGCAGTTCTTC CASSLDGVGNEQFF
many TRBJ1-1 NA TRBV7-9 TGTGCCAGTCAGGGGTCCACTGAAGCTTTCTTT CASQGSTEAFF
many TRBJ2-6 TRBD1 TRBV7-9 TGTGCCAGCAGCTCAGGACAGGGGGCAAAAGGGGCCAACGTCCTGACTTTC CASSSGQGAKGANVLTF
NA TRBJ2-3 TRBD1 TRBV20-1 TGCAGTGCCCCCAGACAGGGAAGGGGCACAGATACGCAGTATTTT CSAPRQGRGTDTQYF
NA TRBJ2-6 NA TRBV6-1 TGTGCCAGCATCCCGGGACAGGGACTAGCTGGGGCCAACGTCCTGACTTTC CASIPGQGLAGANVLTF
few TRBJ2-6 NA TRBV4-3 TGCGCCAGCAGCCAAGAGAGCTCAGGGGCCCTACTCTCTGGGGCCAACGTCCTGACTTTC CASSQESSGALLSGANVLTF
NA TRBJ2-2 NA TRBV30 TGTGCCTGGAGTCGCACCGGGGAGCTGTTTTTT CAWSRTGELFF
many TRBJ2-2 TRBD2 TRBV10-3 TGTGCCATCAGTAATAGCGGGGGCCTTAACACCGGGGAGCTGTTTTTT CAISNSGGLNTGELFF
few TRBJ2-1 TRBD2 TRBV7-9 TGTGCCAGCAGCTCCTCAGCGGGAGGGCCCTCCTACAATGAGCAGTTCTTC CASSSSAGGPSYNEQFF
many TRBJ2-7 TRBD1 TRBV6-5 TGTGCCAGCAGTTACCGACTTACAGGGGGCTCTCTCACCGAGCAGTACTTC CASSYRLTGGSLTEQYF
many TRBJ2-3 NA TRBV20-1 TGCAGTGCAGGGGCTCTTAGCACAGATACGCAGTATTTT CSAGALSTDTQYF
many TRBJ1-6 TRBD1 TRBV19 TGTGCCAGTAGTCCCCGACAGGGGAATTGGGATAATTCACCCCTCCACTTT CASSPRQGNWDNSPLHF
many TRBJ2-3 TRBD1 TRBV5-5 TGTGCCAGCAGCCAATGGACAGGAGAGAGGGATACGCAGTATTTT CASSQWTGERDTQYF
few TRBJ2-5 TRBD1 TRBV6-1 TGTGCCAGCAGTGGAGGGACAGACCAAGAGACCCAGTACTTC CASSGGTDQETQYF
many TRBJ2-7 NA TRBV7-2 TGTGCCAGCAGCTTGACAGAAGACTACGAGCAGTACTTC CASSLTEDYEQYF
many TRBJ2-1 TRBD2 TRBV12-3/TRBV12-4 TGTGCCAGCAGTTTAATGGGAGGGCTCCACAATGAGCAGTTCTTC CASSLMGGLHNEQFF
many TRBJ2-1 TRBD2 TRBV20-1 TGCAGTGCTAGTGCCAGCGGGAGGACAAGCTCCTACAATGAGCAGTTCTTC CSASASGRTSSYNEQFF
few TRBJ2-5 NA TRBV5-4 TGTGCCAGCAGCCTCCCCCCAGGTCGGTCCCAAGAGACCCAGTACTTC CASSLPPGRSQETQYF
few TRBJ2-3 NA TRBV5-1 TGCGCCAGCAGGACTGATACTAGCACAGATACGCAGTATTTT CASRTDTSTDTQYF
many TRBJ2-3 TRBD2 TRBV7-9 TGTGCCAGCAGCCTCTGGACTAGCCATGAGACAGATACGCAGTATTTT CASSLWTSHETDTQYF
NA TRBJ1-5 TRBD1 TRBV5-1 TGCGCCAGCAGCCCTGGACAGGGACTAGGTCAGGCCCAGCATTTT CASSPGQGLGQAQHF
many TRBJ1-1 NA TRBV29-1 TGCAGCCCCGGTGGGAACACTGAAGCTTTCTTT CSPGGNTEAFF
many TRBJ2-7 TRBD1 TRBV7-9 TGTGCCAGCAGCAAGGCCGGGACAGGGTCGGGCGAGCAGTACTTC CASSKAGTGSGEQYF
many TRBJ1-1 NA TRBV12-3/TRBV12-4 TGTGCCAGCAGTTTACGATCTCCAGGGAACACTGAAGCTTTCTTT CASSLRSPGNTEAFF
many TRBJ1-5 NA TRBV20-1 TGCAGTGCTAGAGAAAGGGTCCTAAATCAGCCCCAGCATTTT CSARERVLNQPQHF
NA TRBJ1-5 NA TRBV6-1 TGTGCCAGCAGTGCACAGGGTCAGCCCCAGCATTTT CASSAQGQPQHF
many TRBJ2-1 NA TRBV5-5 TGTGCCAGCAGCTTGGGCCTGACAGACCGGCGTTTCGATGAGCAGTTCTTC CASSLGLTDRRFDEQFF
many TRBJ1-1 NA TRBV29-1 TGCAGCGTTGAGAGGCACACTGAAGCTTTCTTT CSVERHTEAFF
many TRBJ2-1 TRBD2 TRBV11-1 TGTGCCAGCAGCTTCCGTAGACTAGCGGGGAGAACAGACAATGAGCAGTTCTTC CASSFRRLAGRTDNEQFF
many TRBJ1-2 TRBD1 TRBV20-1 TGCAGTGTTGGGGGGACAGATAACTATGGCTACACCTTC CSVGGTDNYGYTF
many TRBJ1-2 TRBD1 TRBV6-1 TGTGCCAGCAGTGAAATGACAGGGGAAAGAGGCTACACCTTC CASSEMTGERGYTF
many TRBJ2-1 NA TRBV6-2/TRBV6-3 TGTGCCAGCAGTTATTTAGAACGGGACAATGAGCAGTTCTTC CASSYLERDNEQFF
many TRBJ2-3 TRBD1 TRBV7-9 TGTGCCAGCAGCCACACGACAGGGATCACAGATACGCAGTATTTT CASSHTTGITDTQYF
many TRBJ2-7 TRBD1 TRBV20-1 TGCAGTGCTACCTCGGACAGGGAAGCTGGATACGAGCAGTACTTC CSATSDREAGYEQYF
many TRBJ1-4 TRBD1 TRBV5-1 TGCGCCAGCAGTTCCGGGACAGGGGATGAAAAACTGTTTTTT CASSSGTGDEKLFF
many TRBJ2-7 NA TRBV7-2 TGTGCCAGCAGCTTAGTGACCTACGAGCAGTACTTC CASSLVTYEQYF
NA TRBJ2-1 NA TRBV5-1 TGCGCCAGCAGCTTGGTCGCGGCGGTGGCCTACAATGAGCAGTTCTTC CASSLVAAVAYNEQFF
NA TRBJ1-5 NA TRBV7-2 TGTGCCAGCAGCCAGTTGGAGGGGAGGGGCAATCAGCCCCAGCATTTT CASSQLEGRGNQPQHF
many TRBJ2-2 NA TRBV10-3 TGTGCCGCAATGGAGGAAGCGAACACCGGGGAGCTGTTTTTT CAAMEEANTGELFF
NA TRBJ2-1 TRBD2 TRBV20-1 TGCAGTGCTAGAGATCCGGCGGGGGGGTACAATGAGCAGTTCTTC CSARDPAGGYNEQFF
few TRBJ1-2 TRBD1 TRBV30 TGTGCCTGGAGTCCCGGGACAGGGGGCCGTGGCTACACCTTC CAWSPGTGGRGYTF
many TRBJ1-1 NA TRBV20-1 TGCAGTGCTACTTCAATGGGAAACACTGAAGCTTTCTTT CSATSMGNTEAFF
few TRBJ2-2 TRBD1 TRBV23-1 TGCGCCAGTATACGACAGGGCGGGGAGCTGTTTTTT CASIRQGGELFF
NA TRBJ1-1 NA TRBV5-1 TGCGCCAGCAGCAGACGAAGAAGCACTGAAGCTTTCTTT CASSRRRSTEAFF
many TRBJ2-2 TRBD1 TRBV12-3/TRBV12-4 TGTGCCAGCAGAGCCGGGACAGGGGGAATGGCCGGGGAGCTGTTTTTT CASRAGTGGMAGELFF
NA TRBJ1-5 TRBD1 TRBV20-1 TGCAGTGCTAGAGAGACAGGGGGCAATCAGCCCCAGCATTTT CSARETGGNQPQHF
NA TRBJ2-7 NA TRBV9 TGTGCCAGCAGCGTAGGGTCGGGGACACCCCTCGAGCAGTACTTC CASSVGSGTPLEQYF